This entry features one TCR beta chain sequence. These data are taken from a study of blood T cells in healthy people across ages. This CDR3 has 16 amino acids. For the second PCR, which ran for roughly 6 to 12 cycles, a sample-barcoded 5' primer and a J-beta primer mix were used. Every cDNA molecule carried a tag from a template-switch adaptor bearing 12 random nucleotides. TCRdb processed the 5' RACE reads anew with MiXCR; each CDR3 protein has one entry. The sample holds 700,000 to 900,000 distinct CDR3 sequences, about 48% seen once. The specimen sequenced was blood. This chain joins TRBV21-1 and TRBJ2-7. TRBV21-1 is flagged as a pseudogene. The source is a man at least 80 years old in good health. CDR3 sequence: CASSKVNLSSSYEQYF. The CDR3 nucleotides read TGTGCCAGCAGCAAAGTTAATCTCTCGAGCTCCTACGAGCAGTACTTC.